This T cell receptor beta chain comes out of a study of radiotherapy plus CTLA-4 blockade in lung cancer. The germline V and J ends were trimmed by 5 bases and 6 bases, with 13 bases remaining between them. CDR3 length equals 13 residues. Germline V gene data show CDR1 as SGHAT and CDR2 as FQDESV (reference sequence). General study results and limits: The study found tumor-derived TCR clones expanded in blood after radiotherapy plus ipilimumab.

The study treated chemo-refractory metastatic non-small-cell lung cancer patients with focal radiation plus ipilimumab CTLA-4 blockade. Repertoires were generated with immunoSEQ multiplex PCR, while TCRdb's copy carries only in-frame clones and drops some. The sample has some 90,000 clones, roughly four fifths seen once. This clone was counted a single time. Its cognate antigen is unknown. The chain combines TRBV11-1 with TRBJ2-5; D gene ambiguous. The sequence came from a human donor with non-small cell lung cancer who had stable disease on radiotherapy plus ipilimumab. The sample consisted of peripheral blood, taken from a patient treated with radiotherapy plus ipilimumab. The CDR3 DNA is TGTGCCAGCAGCCAACGCGGTGTCAAGACCCAGTACTTC. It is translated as CASSQRGVKTQYF.